The rows below give T cell receptor beta chains drawn from one sample of a study of blood T cell repertoires in COVID-19. Sequenced by immunoSEQ multiplex PCR; TCRdb stores in-frame clones only, minus some. The table has some 100,000 clones, 88% seen once. What was sequenced was peripheral blood. Receptors were obtained from a woman aged 80 or older with active COVID-19. Each CDR3 is given with its conserved first and last residue. A D gene is named only where the DNA matches it firmly. The listing skips clone size in some rows; elsewhere it reads once, few, many or a size class.

CDR3nt: TGTGCCAGCAGCCCCGGTCGACAGACTTTCTCCGGGGAGCTGTTTTTT
CDR3aa: CASSPGRQTFSGELFF
v_gene: TRBV6-6
j_gene: TRBJ2-2
abundance: .
d_gene: .

CDR3nt: TGTGCCAGCAGCCCCCAGGGGCCCGGCTACGAGCAGTACTTC
CDR3aa: CASSPQGPGYEQYF
v_gene: TRBV9
j_gene: TRBJ2-7
abundance: .
d_gene: .

CDR3nt: TGTGCCAGCAGTGAGAGTGTGGGGACACCCGAAGTGGGTCCCCTCCACTTT
CDR3aa: CASSESVGTPEVGPLHF
v_gene: TRBV25-1
j_gene: TRBJ1-6
abundance: .
d_gene: .

CDR3nt: TGTGCCAGCAGCTTGGGCTGGGGGAGGACTAGGGGGAATGAGCAGTTCTTC
CDR3aa: CASSLGWGRTRGNEQFF
v_gene: TRBV11-2
j_gene: TRBJ2-1
abundance: .
d_gene: .

CDR3nt: TGTGCCAGCAGCCTAGCGCGGGTAGCCTACGAGCAGTACTTC
CDR3aa: CASSLARVAYEQYF
v_gene: TRBV7-2
j_gene: TRBJ2-7
abundance: .
d_gene: .

CDR3nt: TGTGCCAGCAGCAAAACGAGGGAATGCACTGAAGCTTTCTTT
CDR3aa: CASSKTRECTEAFF
v_gene: TRBV21-1
j_gene: TRBJ1-1
abundance: .
d_gene: .

CDR3nt: TGTGCCAGCAGCGTAGGACGGGAGGGCCCCTACGAGCAGTACTTC
CDR3aa: CASSVGREGPYEQYF
v_gene: TRBV9
j_gene: TRBJ2-7
abundance: .
d_gene: TRBD2

CDR3nt: TGTGCCAGCAGGAAAGAGGACAGGGGCACCTACGAGCAGTACTTC
CDR3aa: CASRKEDRGTYEQYF
v_gene: TRBV6-5
j_gene: TRBJ2-7
abundance: .
d_gene: TRBD1

CDR3nt: TGTGCCATCAGTGAGTCACCGGGACAGGGGGGCTCTGGGGCCAACGTCCTGACTTTC
CDR3aa: CAISESPGQGGSGANVLTF
v_gene: TRBV10-3
j_gene: TRBJ2-6
abundance: .
d_gene: TRBD1

CDR3nt: TGCAGTGCTCCACAGGGCTACGAGCAGTACTTC
CDR3aa: CSAPQGYEQYF
v_gene: TRBV20-1
j_gene: TRBJ2-7
abundance: .
d_gene: .

CDR3nt: TGTGCCAGCAGCCCGCAGGGGGCTGCCGGGGAGCTGTTTTTT
CDR3aa: CASSPQGAAGELFF
v_gene: TRBV7-9
j_gene: TRBJ2-2
abundance: .
d_gene: TRBD1

CDR3nt: TGTGCCAGCAGCCCGAACCTCCGGGGGGCAGATACGCAGTATTTT
CDR3aa: CASSPNLRGADTQYF
v_gene: TRBV7-3
j_gene: TRBJ2-3
abundance: .
d_gene: TRBD2

CDR3nt: TGCAGCGTCCAGGGGGGGACAGGGCTTAACTATGGCTACACCTTC
CDR3aa: CSVQGGTGLNYGYTF
v_gene: TRBV29-1
j_gene: TRBJ1-2
abundance: .
d_gene: TRBD1

CDR3nt: TGTGCCAGCAGTGGGGGCCATCTAAGCTACACCTTC
CDR3aa: CASSGGHLSYTF
v_gene: TRBV28
j_gene: TRBJ1-2
abundance: once
d_gene: .

CDR3nt: TGTGCCATCAGGTATAGCGGGAGGGCGTACGAGCAGTACTTC
CDR3aa: CAIRYSGRAYEQYF
v_gene: TRBV10-3
j_gene: TRBJ2-7
abundance: .
d_gene: TRBD2

CDR3nt: TGTGCCAGCAGTCCTGGGACAAGGCGGGGCACAGATACGCAGTATTTT
CDR3aa: CASSPGTRRGTDTQYF
v_gene: TRBV28
j_gene: TRBJ2-3
abundance: once
d_gene: .

CDR3nt: TGTGCCAGCAGCTTGGTTGCGGGGAGCTCCGAGACCCAGTACTTC
CDR3aa: CASSLVAGSSETQYF
v_gene: TRBV5-4
j_gene: TRBJ2-5
abundance: .
d_gene: .

CDR3nt: TGTGCCAGCAGTGAAGCGCCGAGATCTGGAAACACCATATATTTT
CDR3aa: CASSEAPRSGNTIYF
v_gene: TRBV6-1
j_gene: TRBJ1-3
abundance: .
d_gene: .

CDR3nt: TGTGCCAGCAGTCTCCTCGGGAATTCACCCCTCCACTTT
CDR3aa: CASSLLGNSPLHF
v_gene: TRBV6-2/TRBV6-3
j_gene: TRBJ1-6
abundance: few
d_gene: .

CDR3nt: TGTGCCAGCAGCTCGCCGGGACTAGCCCTCACCGGGGAGCTGTTTTTT
CDR3aa: CASSSPGLALTGELFF
v_gene: TRBV5-4
j_gene: TRBJ2-2
abundance: .
d_gene: TRBD2

CDR3nt: TGTGCCAGCAGGACCCCGGGACAGTTAGAGGAGCAGTACTTC
CDR3aa: CASRTPGQLEEQYF
v_gene: TRBV7-3
j_gene: TRBJ2-7
abundance: once
d_gene: TRBD1

CDR3nt: TGTGCCAGCAGCGCCCGACTAGTCCCCGGGGAGCTGTTTTTT
CDR3aa: CASSARLVPGELFF
v_gene: TRBV9
j_gene: TRBJ2-2
abundance: .
d_gene: .

CDR3nt: TGTGCCAGCAGCTTATCGGGTTACGAGCAGTACTTC
CDR3aa: CASSLSGYEQYF
v_gene: TRBV11-2
j_gene: TRBJ2-7
abundance: few
d_gene: .

CDR3nt: TGCGCCAGCAGCACTAGGACAGGGGAGGCCGGGGAGCTGTTTTTT
CDR3aa: CASSTRTGEAGELFF
v_gene: TRBV5-1
j_gene: TRBJ2-2
abundance: .
d_gene: TRBD1

CDR3nt: TGTGCCAGCTCACCCGGGACTAGGAGGCAAGAGACCCAGTACTTC
CDR3aa: CASSPGTRRQETQYF
v_gene: TRBV18
j_gene: TRBJ2-5
abundance: .
d_gene: TRBD2

CDR3nt: TGTGCCAGCAGCCTCGACGGGTCCTACGAGCAGTACTTC
CDR3aa: CASSLDGSYEQYF
v_gene: TRBV7-2
j_gene: TRBJ2-7
abundance: .
d_gene: .

CDR3nt: TGTGCCAGCAGCGTAGGGGGGCAGAACACCGGGGAGCTGTTTTTT
CDR3aa: CASSVGGQNTGELFF
v_gene: TRBV9
j_gene: TRBJ2-2
abundance: .
d_gene: .

CDR3nt: TGTGCCAGCAGGGCGGTGAGCTCCTATAATTCACCCCTCCACTTT
CDR3aa: CASRAVSSYNSPLHF
v_gene: TRBV6-5
j_gene: TRBJ1-6
abundance: .
d_gene: .

CDR3nt: TGTGCCAGCACCTTATCTGGGACAGGGAGTAACACCATATATTTT
CDR3aa: CASTLSGTGSNTIYF
v_gene: TRBV28
j_gene: TRBJ1-3
abundance: .
d_gene: TRBD1

CDR3nt: TGTGCCAGTAGTATATGGGTTAGTGGAACCCGGGGTGAGCAGTTCTTC
CDR3aa: CASSIWVSGTRGEQFF
v_gene: TRBV19
j_gene: TRBJ2-1
abundance: .
d_gene: .

CDR3nt: TGTGCCAGCAGCCCCCGAGGGGGTAAGTACGAGCAGTACTTC
CDR3aa: CASSPRGGKYEQYF
v_gene: TRBV7-9
j_gene: TRBJ2-7
abundance: few
d_gene: .